This T cell receptor (beta chain) was recorded in a study of blood T cell repertoires in COVID-19. As originally analysed: Counts of nucleated cells, estimated from reference gene primer amplification, were obtained. Clones were read by immunoSEQ multiplex PCR, and TCRdb kept only the in-frame ones, dropping some. V, J and clone size were drawn from that table, and D and trimming were deduced from the DNA. This table has about 180,000 clones, over 80% appearing once. Trimming cost V 0 bases and J 5 bases; bases outside gene matches: 9. The germline V gene has CDR1 LGHNA and CDR2 YSLEER. This CDR3 is 17 amino acids long.

The origin of this receptor is a woman aged 50 to 65 with acute or convalescent COVID-19. The chain employs TRBV4-3 and TRBJ2-2, with 7 bases fitting TRBD2. Sequenced input: peripheral blood. CDR3 in amino acids: CASSQDFTLGGTGELFF. CDR3 DNA sequence: TGCGCCAGCAGCCAAGATTTCACCCTCGGGGGGACCGGGGAGCTGTTTTTT.